This T cell receptor (beta chain) emerged from a study of CD8+CD57+ T cells in acquired aplastic anemia. Those patients picked for sequencing had displayed CD8+CD57+ cell expansion on flow cytometry. Severe acquired aplastic anemia was diagnosed in all patients. In germline, CDR1 is LNHDA, CDR2 SQIVND (reference sequence). The CDR3 length is 14 residues. V dropped 4 bases and J dropped 0 bases, with 10 bases sitting between them. TCR beta VDJ and CDR3 profiling used genomic DNA as template. In TCRdb, the reads were re-called with MiXCR into one record per CDR3 protein. Of about half a million distinct CDR3 sequences in the sample, about a third are singletons; the top ten hold roughly 0.89%.

The material sequenced was sorted CD4+, CD8+, or CD8+CD57+ T cells (not recorded which) from PBMCs. This chain joins TRBV19 and TRBJ2-7; the D is unclear. This TCR was recovered from a human donor with aplastic anemia. CDR3 sequence: CASSTTRVSYEQYF. DNA of the CDR3: TGTGCCAGTAGTACGACCAGAGTCTCCTACGAGCAGTACTTC.